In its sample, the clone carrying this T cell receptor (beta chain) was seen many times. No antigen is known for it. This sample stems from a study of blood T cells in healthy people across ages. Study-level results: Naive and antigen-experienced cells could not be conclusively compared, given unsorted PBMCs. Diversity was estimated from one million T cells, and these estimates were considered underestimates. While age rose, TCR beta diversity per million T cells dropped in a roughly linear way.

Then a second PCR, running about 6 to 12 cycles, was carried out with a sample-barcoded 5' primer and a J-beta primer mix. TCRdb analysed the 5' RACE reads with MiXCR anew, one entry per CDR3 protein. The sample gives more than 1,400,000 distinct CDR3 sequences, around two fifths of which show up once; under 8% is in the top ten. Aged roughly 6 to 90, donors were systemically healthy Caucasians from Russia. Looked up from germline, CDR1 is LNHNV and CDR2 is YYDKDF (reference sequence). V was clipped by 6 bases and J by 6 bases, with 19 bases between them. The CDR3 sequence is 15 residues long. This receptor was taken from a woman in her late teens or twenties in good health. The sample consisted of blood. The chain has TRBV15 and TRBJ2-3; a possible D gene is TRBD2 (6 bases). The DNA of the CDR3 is TGTGCCACCAGTTACCCGGGACTCTTTGGGGATACGCAGTATTTT. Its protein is CATSYPGLFGDTQYF.